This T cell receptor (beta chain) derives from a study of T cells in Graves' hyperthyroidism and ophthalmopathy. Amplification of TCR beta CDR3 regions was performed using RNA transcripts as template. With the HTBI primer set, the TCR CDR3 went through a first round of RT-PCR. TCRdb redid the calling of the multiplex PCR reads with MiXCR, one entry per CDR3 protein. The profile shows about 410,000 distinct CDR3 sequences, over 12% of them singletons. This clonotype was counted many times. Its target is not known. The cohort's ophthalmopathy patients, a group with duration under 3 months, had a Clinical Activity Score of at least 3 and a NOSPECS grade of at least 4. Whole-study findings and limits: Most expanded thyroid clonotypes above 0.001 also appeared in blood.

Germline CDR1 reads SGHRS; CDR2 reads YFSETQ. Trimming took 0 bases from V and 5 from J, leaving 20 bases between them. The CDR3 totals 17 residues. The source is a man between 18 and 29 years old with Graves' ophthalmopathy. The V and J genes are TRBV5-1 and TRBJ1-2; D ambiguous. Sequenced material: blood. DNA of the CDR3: TGCGCCAGCAGCTTGGTATCAGACCACCGGGCGTCTTATGGCTACACCTTC. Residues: CASSLVSDHRASYGYTF.